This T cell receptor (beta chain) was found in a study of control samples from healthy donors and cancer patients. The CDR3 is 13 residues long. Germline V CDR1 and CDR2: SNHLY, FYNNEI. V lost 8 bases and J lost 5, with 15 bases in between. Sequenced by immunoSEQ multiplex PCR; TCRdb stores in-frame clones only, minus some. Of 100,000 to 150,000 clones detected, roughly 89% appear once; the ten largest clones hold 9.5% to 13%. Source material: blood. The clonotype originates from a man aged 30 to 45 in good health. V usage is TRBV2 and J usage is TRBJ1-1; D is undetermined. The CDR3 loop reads CASDLTRRTEAFF. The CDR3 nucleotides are TGTGCCAGCGATCTGACTCGGAGAACTGAAGCTTTCTTT.